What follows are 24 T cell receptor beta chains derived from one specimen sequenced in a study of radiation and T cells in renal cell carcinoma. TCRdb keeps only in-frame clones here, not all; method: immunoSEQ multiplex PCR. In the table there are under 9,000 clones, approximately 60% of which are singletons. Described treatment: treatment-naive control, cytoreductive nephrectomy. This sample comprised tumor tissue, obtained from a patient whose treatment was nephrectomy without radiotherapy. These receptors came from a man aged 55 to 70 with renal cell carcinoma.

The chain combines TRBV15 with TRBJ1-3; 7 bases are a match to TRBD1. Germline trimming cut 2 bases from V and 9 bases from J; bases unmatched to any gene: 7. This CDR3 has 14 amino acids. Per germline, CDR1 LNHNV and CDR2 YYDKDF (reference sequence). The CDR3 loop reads CATSRSRQGGTIYF. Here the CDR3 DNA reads TGTGCCACCAGCAGAAGTCGACAGGGTGGCACCATATATTTT.

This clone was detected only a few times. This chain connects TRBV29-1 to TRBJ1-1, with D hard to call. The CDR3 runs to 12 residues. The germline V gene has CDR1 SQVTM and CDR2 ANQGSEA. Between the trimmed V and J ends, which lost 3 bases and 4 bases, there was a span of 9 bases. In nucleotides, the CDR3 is TGCAGCGTTGACAGAGGGCGCACTGAAGCTTTCTTT. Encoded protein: CSVDRGRTEAFF.

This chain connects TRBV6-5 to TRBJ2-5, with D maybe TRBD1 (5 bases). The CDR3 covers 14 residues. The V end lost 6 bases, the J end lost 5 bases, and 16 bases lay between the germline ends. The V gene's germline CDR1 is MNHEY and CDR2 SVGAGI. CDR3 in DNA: TGTGCCAGCAGATCCCCGGGCCCAGGGGAGACCCAGTACTTC. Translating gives CASRSPGPGETQYF.

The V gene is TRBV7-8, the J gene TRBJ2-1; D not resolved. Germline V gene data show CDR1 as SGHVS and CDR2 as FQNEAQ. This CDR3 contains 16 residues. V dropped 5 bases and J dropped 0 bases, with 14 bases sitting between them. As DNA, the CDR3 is TGTGCCAGCAGCCCCTTGCTCTCGAGCTCCTACAATGAGCAGTTCTTC. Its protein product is CASSPLLSSSYNEQFF.

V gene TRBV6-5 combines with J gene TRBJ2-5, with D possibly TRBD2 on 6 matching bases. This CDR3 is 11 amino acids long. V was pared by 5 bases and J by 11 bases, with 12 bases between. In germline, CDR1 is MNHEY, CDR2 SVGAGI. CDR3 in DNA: TGTGCCAGCAGTGACGCCCGGGAGCAGTACTTC. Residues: CASSDAREQYF.

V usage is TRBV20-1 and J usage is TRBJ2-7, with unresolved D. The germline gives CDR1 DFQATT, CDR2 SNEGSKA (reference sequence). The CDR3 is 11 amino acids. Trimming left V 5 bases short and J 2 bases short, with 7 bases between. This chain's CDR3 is CSASKAYEQYF. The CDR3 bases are TGCAGTGCTTCTAAAGCCTACGAGCAGTACTTC.

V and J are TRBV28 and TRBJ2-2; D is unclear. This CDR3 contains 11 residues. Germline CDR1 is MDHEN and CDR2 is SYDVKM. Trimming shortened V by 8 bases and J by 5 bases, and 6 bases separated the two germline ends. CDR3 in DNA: TGTGCCAGCGGGGTAACCGGGGAGCTGTTTTTT. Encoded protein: CASGVTGELFF.

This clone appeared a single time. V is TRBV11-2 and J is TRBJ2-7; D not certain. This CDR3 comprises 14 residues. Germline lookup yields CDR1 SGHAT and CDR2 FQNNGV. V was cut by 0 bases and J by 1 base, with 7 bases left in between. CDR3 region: CASSLDRTSYEQYF. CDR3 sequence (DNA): TGTGCCAGCAGCTTAGACCGCACGTCCTACGAGCAGTACTTC.

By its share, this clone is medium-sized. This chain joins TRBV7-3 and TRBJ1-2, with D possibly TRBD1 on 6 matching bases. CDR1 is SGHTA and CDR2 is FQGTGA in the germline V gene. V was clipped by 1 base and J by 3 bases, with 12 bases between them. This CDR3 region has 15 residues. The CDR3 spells CASSLMGGADYGYTF. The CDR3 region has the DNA TGTGCCAGCAGCTTAATGGGGGGCGCTGACTATGGCTACACCTTC.

The CDR3 DNA reads TGTGCCAGCAGTTACTTAGCGGGAGGGGGCTACGAGCAGTACTTC. This translates into CASSYLAGGGYEQYF. V usage is TRBV6-6 and J usage is TRBJ2-7; 11 bases agree with TRBD2. V was pared by 1 base and J by 3 bases, with 2 bases of the junction left unmatched. There are 15 residues in the CDR3. Germline assignment: CDR1 MNHNY and CDR2 SVGAGI (reference sequence).

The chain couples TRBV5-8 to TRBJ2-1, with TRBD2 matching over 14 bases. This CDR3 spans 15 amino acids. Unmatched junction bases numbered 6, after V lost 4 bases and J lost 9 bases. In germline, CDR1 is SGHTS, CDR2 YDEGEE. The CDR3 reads CASSRTSGGSGEQFF. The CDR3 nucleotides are TGTGCCAGCAGCCGGACTAGCGGGGGGTCCGGTGAGCAGTTCTTC.

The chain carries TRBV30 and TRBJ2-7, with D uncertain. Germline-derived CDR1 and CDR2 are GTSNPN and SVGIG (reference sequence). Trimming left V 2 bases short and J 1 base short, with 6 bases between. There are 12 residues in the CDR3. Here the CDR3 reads CAWSKGSYEQYF. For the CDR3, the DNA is TGTGCCTGGAGTAAGGGATCCTACGAGCAGTACTTC. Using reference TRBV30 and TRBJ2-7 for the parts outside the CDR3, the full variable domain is SQTIHQWPATLVQPVGSPLSLECTVEGTSNPNLYWYRQAAGRGLQLLFYSVGIGQISSEVPQNLSASRPQDRQFILSSKKLLLSDSGFYLCAWSKGSYEQYFGPGTRLTVT.

As DNA, the CDR3 is TGTGCCACCAGCAGCCTAGGATCGAGCAATCAGCCCCAGCATTTT. Translated, it gives CATSSLGSSNQPQHF. The J gene is TRBJ1-5, the V gene TRBV15; D is uncertain. CDR1 LNHNV and CDR2 YYDKDF come from the germline V gene (reference sequence). V lost 3 bases, J lost 1 base, and 10 bases lay in between. The CDR3 runs to 15 residues.

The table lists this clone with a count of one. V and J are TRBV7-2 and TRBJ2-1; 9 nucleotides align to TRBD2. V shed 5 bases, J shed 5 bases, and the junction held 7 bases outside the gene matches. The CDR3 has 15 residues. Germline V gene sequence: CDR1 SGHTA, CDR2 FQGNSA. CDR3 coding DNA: TGTGCCAGCAGCCCTCTAGCGGGGCTTAACAATGAGCAGTTCTTC. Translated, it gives CASSPLAGLNNEQFF. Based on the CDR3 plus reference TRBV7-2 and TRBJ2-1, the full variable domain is GAGVSQSPSNKVTEKGKDVELRCDPISGHTALYWYRQSLGQGLEFLIYFQGNSAPDKSGLPSDRFSAERTGGSVSTLTIQRTQQEDSAVYLCASSPLAGLNNEQFFGPGTRLTVL.

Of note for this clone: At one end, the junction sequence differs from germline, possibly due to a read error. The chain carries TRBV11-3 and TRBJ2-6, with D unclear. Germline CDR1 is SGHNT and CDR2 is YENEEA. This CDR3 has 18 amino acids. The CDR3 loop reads CASSRTTVSTKSGQRPDF. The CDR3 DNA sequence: TGTGCCAGCAGCCGTACGACCGTCTCGACAAAGTCGGGCCAACGTCCTGACTTT.

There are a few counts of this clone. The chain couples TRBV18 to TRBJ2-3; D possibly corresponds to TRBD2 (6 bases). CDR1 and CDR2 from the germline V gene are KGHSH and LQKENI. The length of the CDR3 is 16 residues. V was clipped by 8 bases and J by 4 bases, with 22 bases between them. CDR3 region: CASTTSRSTGSDTQYF. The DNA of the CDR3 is TGTGCCAGCACAACTAGCAGGAGCACTGGGTCAGATACGCAGTATTTT.

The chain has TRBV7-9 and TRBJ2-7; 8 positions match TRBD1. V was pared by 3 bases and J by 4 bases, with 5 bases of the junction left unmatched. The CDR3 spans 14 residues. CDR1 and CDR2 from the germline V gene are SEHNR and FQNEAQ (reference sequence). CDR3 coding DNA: TGTGCCAGCAGCTTGTCCCAGGGGGCATACGAGCAGTACTTC. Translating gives CASSLSQGAYEQYF.

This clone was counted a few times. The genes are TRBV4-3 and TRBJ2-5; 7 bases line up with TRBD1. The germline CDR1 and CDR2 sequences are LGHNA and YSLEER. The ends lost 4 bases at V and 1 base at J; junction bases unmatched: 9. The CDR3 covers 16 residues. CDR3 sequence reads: CASSRAPGQSQETQYF. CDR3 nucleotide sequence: TGCGCCAGCAGCCGGGCACCGGGACAGTCCCAAGAGACCCAGTACTTC.

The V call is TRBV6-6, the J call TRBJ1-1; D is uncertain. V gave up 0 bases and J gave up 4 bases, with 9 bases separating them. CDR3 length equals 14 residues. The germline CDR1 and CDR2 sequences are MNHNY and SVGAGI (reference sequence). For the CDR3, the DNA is TGTGCCAGCAGTTACTCGATAGACCCCACTGAAGCTTTCTTT. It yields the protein CASSYSIDPTEAFF.

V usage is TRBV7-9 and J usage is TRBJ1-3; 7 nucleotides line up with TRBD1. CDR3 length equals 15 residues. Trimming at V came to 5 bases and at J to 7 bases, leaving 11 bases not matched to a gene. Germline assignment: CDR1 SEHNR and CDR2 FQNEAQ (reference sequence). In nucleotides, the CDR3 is TGTGCCAGCAGCCCCAATATCCCGGGACAGAACACCATATATTTT. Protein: CASSPNIPGQNTIYF.

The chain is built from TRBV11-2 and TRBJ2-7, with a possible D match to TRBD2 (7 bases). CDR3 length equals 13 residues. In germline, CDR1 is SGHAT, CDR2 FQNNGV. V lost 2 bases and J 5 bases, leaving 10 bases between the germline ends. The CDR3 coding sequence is TGTGCCAGCAGCTTACGGGGGGCCAACGAGCAGTACTTC. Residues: CASSLRGANEQYF.

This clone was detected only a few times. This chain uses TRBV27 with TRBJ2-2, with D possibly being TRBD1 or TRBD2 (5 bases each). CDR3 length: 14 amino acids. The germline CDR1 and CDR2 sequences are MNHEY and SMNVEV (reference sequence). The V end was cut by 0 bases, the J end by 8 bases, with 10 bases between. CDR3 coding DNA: TGTGCCAGCAGTTTATCAGGGGACCGTGGGGAGCTGTTTTTT. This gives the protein CASSLSGDRGELFF.

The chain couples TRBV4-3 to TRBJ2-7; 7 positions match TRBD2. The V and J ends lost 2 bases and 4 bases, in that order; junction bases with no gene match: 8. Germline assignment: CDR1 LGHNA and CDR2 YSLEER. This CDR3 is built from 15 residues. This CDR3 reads CASSQTTRGGYEQYF. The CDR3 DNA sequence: TGCGCCAGCAGCCAAACTACCCGGGGAGGGTACGAGCAGTACTTC.

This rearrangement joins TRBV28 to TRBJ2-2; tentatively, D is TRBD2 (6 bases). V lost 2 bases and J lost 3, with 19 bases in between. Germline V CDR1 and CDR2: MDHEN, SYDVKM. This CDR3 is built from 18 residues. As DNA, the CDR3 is TGTGCCAGCAGTTTACGCCTTTCGTCAGGAGGGGACACCGGGGAGCTGTTTTTT. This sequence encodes CASSLRLSSGGDTGELFF.